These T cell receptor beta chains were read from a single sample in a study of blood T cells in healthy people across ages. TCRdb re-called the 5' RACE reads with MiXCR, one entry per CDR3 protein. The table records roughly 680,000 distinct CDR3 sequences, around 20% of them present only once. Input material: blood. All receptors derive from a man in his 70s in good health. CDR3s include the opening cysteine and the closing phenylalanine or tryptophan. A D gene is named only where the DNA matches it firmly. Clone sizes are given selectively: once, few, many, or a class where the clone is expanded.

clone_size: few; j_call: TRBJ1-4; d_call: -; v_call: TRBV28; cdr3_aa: CASSLWGVGEKLFF; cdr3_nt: TGTGCCAGCAGTTTATGGGGGGTTGGGGAAAAACTGTTTTTT
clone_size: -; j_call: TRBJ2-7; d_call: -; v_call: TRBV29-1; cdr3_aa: CSVSGASYEQYF; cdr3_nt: TGCAGCGTTTCGGGGGCTTCCTACGAGCAGTACTTC
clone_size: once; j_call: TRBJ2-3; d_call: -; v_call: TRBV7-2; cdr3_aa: CASSIRLAPDTQYF; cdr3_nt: TGTGCCAGCAGCATCAGACTCGCCCCAGATACGCAGTATTTT
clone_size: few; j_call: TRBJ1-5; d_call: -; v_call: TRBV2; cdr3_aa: CASSAGDQPQHF; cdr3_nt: TGTGCCAGCAGTGCGGGGGATCAGCCCCAGCATTTT
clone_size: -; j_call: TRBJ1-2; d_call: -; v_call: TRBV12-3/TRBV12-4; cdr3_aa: CASSAQGPTGGYTF; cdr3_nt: TGTGCCAGCAGTGCGCAGGGACCGACTGGTGGCTACACCTTC
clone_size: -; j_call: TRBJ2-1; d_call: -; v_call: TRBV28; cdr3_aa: CASSLPGLLSSYNEQFF; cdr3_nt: TGTGCCAGCAGTTTGCCAGGCTTACTGAGCTCCTACAATGAGCAGTTCTTC
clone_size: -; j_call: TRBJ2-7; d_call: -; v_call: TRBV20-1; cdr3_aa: CSASAPGTYEQYF; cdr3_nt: TGCAGTGCTAGTGCTCCGGGAACCTACGAGCAGTACTTC
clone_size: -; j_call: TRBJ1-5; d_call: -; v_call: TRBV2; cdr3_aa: CASSDRGMVSQPQHF; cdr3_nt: TGTGCCAGCAGTGACCGGGGGATGGTTAGCCAGCCCCAGCATTTT
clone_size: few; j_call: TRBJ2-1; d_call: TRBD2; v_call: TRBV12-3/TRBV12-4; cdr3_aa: CASSPGLVLGEQLF; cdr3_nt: TGTGCCAGCAGCCCTGGACTAGTCTTGGGTGAGCAGCTCTTC
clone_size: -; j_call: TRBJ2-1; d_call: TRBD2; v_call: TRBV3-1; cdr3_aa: CASSQVRTSGTEQFF; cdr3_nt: TGTGCCAGCAGCCAAGTGAGGACTAGCGGGACTGAGCAGTTCTTC